Each of the 5 T cell receptor beta chains below was sequenced from the same sample in a study of blood T cell repertoires in COVID-19. The table came from immunoSEQ multiplex PCR; TCRdb's copy has only in-frame clones and leaves some out. The data contain 220,000 or so clones, roughly 84% of them seen just once; the ten biggest clones take up roughly 6.2%. Sequenced input: PBMCs or T cells enriched from blood (not recorded which). These receptors were taken from a middle-aged woman who had recovered from COVID-19.

The genes are TRBV18 and TRBJ2-5; 12 bases align to TRBD2. This CDR3 region has 17 residues. The germline gives CDR1 KGHSH, CDR2 LQKENI. J lost 3 bases, V lost 1 base, and 6 bases had no gene match. CDR3 loop: CASSPQLAGGTEETQYF. CDR3 coding DNA: TGTGCCAGCTCACCACAGCTAGCGGGAGGGACAGAAGAGACCCAGTACTTC.

The V call is TRBV5-4, the J call TRBJ2-3; 11 positions match TRBD2. This CDR3 contains 16 residues. The germline CDR1 and CDR2 sequences are SGHNT and YYREEE (reference sequence). Losses at the gene ends were 0 bases for V and 4 bases for J; bases not matched to a gene: 4. The CDR3 reads CASSLDSSGRPDTQYF. The CDR3 DNA is TGTGCCAGCAGCTTGGATTCTAGCGGGAGGCCAGATACGCAGTATTTT.

The V and J genes are TRBV28 and TRBJ2-1; 15 bases fit TRBD2. Trimming at V came to 6 bases and at J to 11 bases, leaving 8 bases not matched to a gene. This CDR3 is built from 15 residues. Germline lookup yields CDR1 MDHEN and CDR2 SYDVKM. The CDR3: CASSLRTSGRAQQFF. DNA for the CDR3: TGTGCCAGCAGCCTTCGGACTAGCGGGAGGGCCCAGCAGTTCTTC.

This chain uses TRBV2 with TRBJ2-5; D perhaps matches TRBD2 (7 bases). The germline V and J ends were trimmed by 6 bases and 2 bases, with 13 bases remaining between them. The germline V gene encodes CDR1 SNHLY and CDR2 FYNNEI. CDR3 length equals 14 residues. CDR3: CASSRRGPQETQYF. CDR3 bases: TGTGCCAGCAGCAGGCGGGGGCCTCAAGAGACCCAGTACTTC. The full variable domain, with the rest looked up from reference TRBV2 and TRBJ2-5, is EPEVTQTPSHQVTQMGQEVILRCVPISNHLYFYWYRQILGQKVEFLVSFYNNEISEKSEIFDDQFSVERPDGSNFTLKIRSTKLEDSAMYFCASSRRGPQETQYFGPGTRLLVL.

Here the CDR3 reads CASSLGLREVTGELFF. The CDR3, as DNA: TGTGCCAGCAGCTTGGGGTTGCGGGAGGTCACCGGGGAGCTGTTTTTT. The V call is TRBV27, the J call TRBJ2-2; 8 nucleotides align to TRBD2. V shed 6 bases, J shed 4 bases, and the junction held 10 bases outside the gene matches. Germline CDR1 MNHEY, CDR2 SMNVEV (reference sequence). This CDR3 is 16 amino acids long.